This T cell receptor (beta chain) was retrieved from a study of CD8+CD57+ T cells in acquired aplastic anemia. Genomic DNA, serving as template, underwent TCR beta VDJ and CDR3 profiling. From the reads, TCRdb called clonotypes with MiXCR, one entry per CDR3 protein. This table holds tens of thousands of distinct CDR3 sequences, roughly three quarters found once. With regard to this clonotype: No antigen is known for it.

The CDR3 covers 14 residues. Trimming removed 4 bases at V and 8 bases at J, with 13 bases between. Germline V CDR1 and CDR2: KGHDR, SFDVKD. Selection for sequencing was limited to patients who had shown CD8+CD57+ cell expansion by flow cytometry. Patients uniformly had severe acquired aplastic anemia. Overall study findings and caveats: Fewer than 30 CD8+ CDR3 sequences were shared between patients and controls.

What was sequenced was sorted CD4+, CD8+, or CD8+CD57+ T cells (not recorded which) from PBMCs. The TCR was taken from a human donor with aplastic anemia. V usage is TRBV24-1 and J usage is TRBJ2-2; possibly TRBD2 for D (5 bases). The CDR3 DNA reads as TGTGCCACCAGTGACCCCTCTTCGGGAGGGGAGCTGTTTTTT. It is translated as CATSDPSSGGELFF.